These 26 T cell receptor beta chains came from one sample sequenced in a study of blood T cell repertoires in COVID-19. This table comes from immunoSEQ multiplex PCR, and its TCRdb copy is limited to in-frame clones, with some not included. Of fewer than 80,000 clones listed, roughly 89% are singletons. The material sequenced was peripheral blood. The receptor source for this set is a woman aged 45-65 years with active COVID-19.

V is TRBV19 and J is TRBJ1-2; 9 positions match TRBD1. This CDR3 contains 16 residues. Germline V gene sequence: CDR1 LNHDA, CDR2 SQIVND (reference sequence). Unmatched junction bases numbered 14, after V lost 6 bases and J lost 6 bases. Written as DNA, the CDR3 is TGTGCCAGTAGGCCCGCACCGGGACAGGGAATCCATGGCTACACCTTC. Its protein is CASRPAPGQGIHGYTF.

V and J are TRBV11-3 and TRBJ2-4; a possible D gene is TRBD2 (7 bases). V was trimmed by 5 bases and J by 7 bases, leaving 18 bases between them. In germline, CDR1 is SGHNT, CDR2 YENEEA. The CDR3 extends over 15 amino acids. CDR3 residues: CASSPGGARGNIQYF. DNA for the CDR3: TGTGCCAGCAGCCCGGGGGGAGCAAGGGGGAACATTCAGTACTTC.

The chain recombines TRBV18 with TRBJ2-1, with 7 bases lining up with TRBD2. Germline V gene lookup returns CDR1 KGHSH and CDR2 LQKENI. The ends lost 3 bases at V and 9 bases at J; junction bases unmatched: 5. The CDR3 contains 13 residues. Here the CDR3 reads CASSPRGEGEQFF. CDR3 DNA: TGTGCCAGCTCACCCCGGGGGGAGGGTGAGCAGTTCTTC.

J is TRBJ2-7 and V is TRBV27, with 8 bases aligning to TRBD1. The CDR3 contains 15 residues. Trimming removed 3 bases from V and 3 bases from J; junction bases left unmatched: 7. Per germline, CDR1 MNHEY and CDR2 SMNVEV (reference sequence). This CDR3 reads CASSFRDRSNYEQYF. The CDR3 DNA reads TGTGCCAGCAGTTTCCGGGACAGGAGCAACTACGAGCAGTACTTC.

The rearrangement uses TRBV7-3 and TRBJ2-7; the match to TRBD2 covers 8 bases. Per germline, CDR1 SGHTA and CDR2 FQGTGA. CDR3 length: 14 residues. With V trimmed by 4 bases and J by 4 bases, 6 bases remained unmatched. The CDR3 spells CASSSLAGSYEQYF. The DNA for the CDR3 is TGTGCCAGCAGCTCCTTAGCGGGATCTTACGAGCAGTACTTC.

This clone was recorded only once. Mismatch with germline at one junction end may stem from a read error. The V and J genes are TRBV3-1 (or the pseudogene TRBV3-2) and TRBJ1-2; 7 bases agree with TRBD1. This CDR3 region has 12 residues. Germline V gene sequence: CDR1 LGHDT, CDR2 YNNKEL (reference sequence). CDR3 sequence: CASSHGTEGGLF. CDR3 DNA sequence: TGTGCCAGCAGCCATGGGACAGAGGGAGGTCTCTTC.

The chain is built from TRBV6-1 and TRBJ1-5; TRBD1 matches at 8 bases. V was clipped by 1 base and J by 4 bases; unmatched bases: 12. Germline-derived CDR1 and CDR2 are MNHNS and SASEGT. The length of the CDR3 is 18 residues. The CDR3 region is CASSEVLTGGTANQPQHF. In DNA, the CDR3 is TGTGCCAGCAGTGAAGTTTTAACAGGGGGGACAGCTAATCAGCCCCAGCATTTT.

This chain links TRBV4-1 with TRBJ2-1, with D maybe TRBD1 (5 bases). In germline, CDR1 is MGHRA, CDR2 YSYEKL. This CDR3 contains 13 residues. With 1 base removed from V and 4 bases from J, the gap between germline ends came to 5 bases. The CDR3 reads CASSQGQYNEQFF. The CDR3 coding sequence is TGCGCCAGCAGCCAAGGACAGTACAATGAGCAGTTCTTC.

This chain joins TRBV4-2 and TRBJ2-7; TRBD1 might be the D (6 bases). There are 13 residues in the CDR3. Trimming took 4 bases from V and 5 from J, leaving 12 bases between them. Per the germline V gene, CDR1 is LGHNA and CDR2 is YNFKEQ. The CDR3 reads CASSLTQGDEQYF. CDR3 DNA: TGTGCCAGCAGCCTAACACAGGGTGACGAGCAGTACTTC.

The chain recombines TRBV19 with TRBJ2-2; weak D call: TRBD1 (6 bases). Germline values: CDR1 LNHDA, CDR2 SQIVND (reference sequence). V lost 4 bases to trimming and J lost 6 bases, with 18 bases between them. CDR3 length: 16 amino acids. The CDR3: CASSTQQGRFSGELFF. CDR3 DNA sequence: TGTGCCAGTAGTACCCAACAGGGTCGTTTTTCCGGGGAGCTGTTTTTT.

This chain links TRBV10-3 with TRBJ2-2, with 10 bases aligning to TRBD2. The J segment lost 2 bases and the V segment lost 8 bases, leaving 14 bases of the junction unmatched. Per germline, CDR1 ENHRY and CDR2 SYGVKD. CDR3 size: 18 residues. The CDR3 coding sequence is TGTGCCATCCAAGCCGCCGCTGGGACTAGCGAAAACACCGGGGAGCTGTTTTTT. Its translation is CAIQAAAGTSENTGELFF.

The CDR3 nucleotides are TGTGCCAGCGGACTAAGGGAGACCCAGTACTTC. Its translation is CASGLRETQYF. V and J are TRBV11-1 and TRBJ2-5, with a weak D call TRBD2 (6 bases). There are 11 residues in the CDR3. Germline V gene sequence: CDR1 SGHAT, CDR2 FQDESV (reference sequence). The germline V and J ends were trimmed by 8 bases and 5 bases, with 9 bases remaining between them.

This clone was recorded once. This rearrangement joins TRBV6-4 to TRBJ1-2; D is ambiguous. Per germline, CDR1 MRHNA and CDR2 SNTAGT. This CDR3 region has 10 residues. V dropped 7 bases and J dropped 13 bases, with 13 bases sitting between them. In nucleotides, the CDR3 is TGTGCCAGCACCGCGGCCGCTGGCACCTTC. Residues: CASTAAAGTF.

The chain couples TRBV2 to TRBJ2-3; 10 nucleotides match TRBD2. The germline CDR1 and CDR2 sequences are SNHLY and FYNNEI. The CDR3 runs 15 residues. Germline trimming cut 6 bases from V and 2 bases from J; bases unmatched to any gene: 5. The chain's CDR3 is CASSRLAGPTDTQYF. CDR3 coding DNA: TGTGCCAGCAGCAGACTAGCGGGCCCCACAGATACGCAGTATTTT.

This chain uses TRBV4-1 with TRBJ2-6; D might be TRBD1 (5 bases). Trimming removed 5 bases from V and 4 bases from J, with 15 bases in between. This CDR3 region has 16 residues. CDR1 is MGHRA and CDR2 is YSYEKL in the germline V gene. The CDR3 DNA reads TGCGCCAGCAGCTATGTCCAGGGTACAGGGGCCAACGTCCTGACTTTC. This codes for CASSYVQGTGANVLTF.

The chain carries TRBV7-9 and TRBJ1-1, with D perhaps TRBD1 (5 bases). V was cut by 1 base and J by 7 bases, with 10 bases left in between. The CDR3 spans 13 residues. CDR1 SEHNR and CDR2 FQNEAQ come from the germline V gene (reference sequence). As DNA, the CDR3 is TGTGCCAGCAGCTTAGATGGGGGGGATGAAGCTTTCTTT. Translation: CASSLDGGDEAFF.

The chain links TRBV4-2 to TRBJ2-2, with 13 bases fitting TRBD2. Trimming cost V 1 base and J 7 bases; bases outside gene matches: 9. Germline V gene data show CDR1 as LGHNA and CDR2 as YNFKEQ. The CDR3 totals 18 residues. CDR3 sequence reads: CASSQGPLAGGPSGELFF. In DNA, the CDR3 is TGTGCCAGCAGCCAAGGACCACTAGCGGGAGGGCCAAGCGGGGAGCTGTTTTTT.

The chain links TRBV9 to TRBJ2-5, with TRBD2 identical over 9 bases. The trim removed 3 bases at V and 2 bases at J, leaving 5 bases unmatched. CDR1 is SGDLS, CDR2 YYNGEE, per germline. This CDR3 contains 15 residues. This CDR3 is CASSAASGAQETQYF. The CDR3 DNA reads as TGTGCCAGCAGCGCGGCTAGCGGGGCGCAAGAGACCCAGTACTTC. Together with reference TRBV9 and TRBJ2-5, the CDR3 gives the full variable domain: DSGVTQTPKHLITATGQRVTLRCSPRSGDLSVYWYQQSLDQGLQFLIQYYNGEERAKGNILERFSAQQFPDLHSELNLSSLELGDSALYFCASSAASGAQETQYFGPGTRLLVL.

The rearrangement uses TRBV7-6 and TRBJ2-5, with D possibly TRBD1 on 7 matching bases. The V end was cut by 1 base, the J end by 5 bases, with 14 bases between. The CDR3 extends over 15 amino acids. Per the germline V gene, CDR1 is SGHVS and CDR2 is FNYEAQ. The CDR3 spells CASSLGAGGFETQYF. Here the CDR3 DNA reads TGTGCCAGCAGCTTAGGGGCAGGGGGGTTCGAGACCCAGTACTTC.

This rearrangement joins TRBV5-1 to TRBJ2-1, with 10 bases aligning to TRBD1. Trimming removed 5 bases from V and 2 bases from J; junction bases left unmatched: 7. CDR3 length: 16 amino acids. Germline V lookup: CDR1 SGHRS, CDR2 YFSETQ. Written as DNA, the CDR3 is TGCGCCAGCAGGTACGACAGGGGGCTGACCTACAATGAGCAGTTCTTC. Protein product: CASRYDRGLTYNEQFF.

This chain uses TRBV15 with TRBJ1-4; 7 nucleotides line up with TRBD1. The CDR3 sequence is 15 residues long. Trimming removed 0 bases from V and 8 bases from J; junction bases left unmatched: 6. Germline V CDR1 and CDR2: LNHNV, YYDKDF (reference sequence). The CDR3 is CATSREEGAEEKLFF. DNA of the CDR3: TGTGCCACCAGCAGAGAAGAGGGGGCGGAAGAAAAACTGTTTTTT.

This sequence joins TRBV2 and TRBJ2-1; D may be TRBD1 (5 bases). V lost 6 bases and J 4 bases, leaving 16 bases between the germline ends. The CDR3 is 15 amino acids. The V gene's germline CDR1 is SNHLY and CDR2 FYNNEI. CDR3: CASRGRLKGYNEQFF. CDR3 DNA sequence: TGTGCCAGCAGGGGGCGGTTGAAGGGATACAATGAGCAGTTCTTC.

This chain connects TRBV2 to TRBJ1-5; TRBD1 matches 7 bases. The CDR3 has 14 amino acids. Germline V gene data show CDR1 as SNHLY and CDR2 as FYNNEI. Trimming cost V 6 bases and J 2 bases; bases outside gene matches: 4. The CDR3: CASRATGGNQPQHF. For the CDR3, the DNA is TGTGCCAGCAGGGCAACAGGGGGCAATCAGCCCCAGCATTTT.

CDR3 sequence: CASSQATGGWLGYTF. CDR3 DNA sequence: TGCGCCAGCAGCCAGGCAACAGGAGGGTGGCTCGGCTACACCTTC. The chain joins TRBV4-1 to TRBJ1-2, with TRBD1 as a possible D gene (5 bases). Per the germline V gene, CDR1 is MGHRA and CDR2 is YSYEKL. V gave up 3 bases and J gave up 8 bases, with 19 bases separating them. The CDR3 runs 15 residues.

The V and J genes are TRBV5-1 and TRBJ2-5; possible D gene TRBD2, 7 bases. Germline CDR1 reads SGHRS; CDR2 reads YFSETQ. V was pared by 3 bases and J by 3 bases, with 12 bases between. The CDR3 totals 14 residues. CDR3 loop: CASSSGGGEETQYF. The CDR3 coding sequence is TGCGCCAGCAGCTCTGGAGGGGGGGAAGAGACCCAGTACTTC.

This clone came up a few times. The gene calls are TRBV7-3 and TRBJ2-7, with 9 positions matching TRBD1. The CDR3 runs to 14 residues. The junction had 6 bases not matched to a gene; V was cut back by 4 bases and J by 5 bases. Germline V gene sequence: CDR1 SGHTA, CDR2 FQGTGA. The CDR3 nucleotides read TGTGCCAGCAGCTCTGGGACAGGGAGCCACGAGCAGTACTTC. This translates into CASSSGTGSHEQYF.